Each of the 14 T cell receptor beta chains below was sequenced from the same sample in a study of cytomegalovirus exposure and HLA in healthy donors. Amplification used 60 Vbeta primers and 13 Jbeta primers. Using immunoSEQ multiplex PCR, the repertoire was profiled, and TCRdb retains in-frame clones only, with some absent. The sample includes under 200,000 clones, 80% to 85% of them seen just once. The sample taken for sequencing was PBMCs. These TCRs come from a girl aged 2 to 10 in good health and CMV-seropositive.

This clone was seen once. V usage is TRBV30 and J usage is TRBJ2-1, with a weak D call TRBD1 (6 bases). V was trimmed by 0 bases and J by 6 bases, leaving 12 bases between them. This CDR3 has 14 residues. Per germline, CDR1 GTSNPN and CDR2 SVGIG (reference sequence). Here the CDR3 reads CAWSVGGQPNEQFF. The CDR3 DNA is TGTGCCTGGAGTGTAGGAGGACAGCCCAATGAGCAGTTCTTC.

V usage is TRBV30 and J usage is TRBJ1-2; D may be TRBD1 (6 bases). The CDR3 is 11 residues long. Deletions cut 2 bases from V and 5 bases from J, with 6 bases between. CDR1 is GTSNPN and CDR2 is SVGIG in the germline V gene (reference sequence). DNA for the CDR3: TGTGCCTGGAGTACAGGGTATGGCTACACCTTC. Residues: CAWSTGYGYTF.

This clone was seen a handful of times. CDR3 sequence (DNA): TGTGCCAGCAGCCCAGCTAGCGGAAGCTCCTACGAGCAGTACTTC. Translating gives CASSPASGSSYEQYF. The chain joins TRBV7-9 to TRBJ2-7; 7 bases align to TRBD2. The CDR3 is 15 amino acids. CDR1 is SEHNR, CDR2 FQNEAQ, per germline (reference sequence). J lost 0 bases, V lost 5 bases, and 7 bases had no gene match.

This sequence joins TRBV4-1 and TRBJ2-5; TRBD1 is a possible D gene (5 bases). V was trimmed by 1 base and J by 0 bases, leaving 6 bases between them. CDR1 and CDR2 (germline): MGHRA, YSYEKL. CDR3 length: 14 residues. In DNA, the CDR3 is TGCGCCAGCAGCCAAGCAGGGTACCAAGAGACCCAGTACTTC. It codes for CASSQAGYQETQYF.

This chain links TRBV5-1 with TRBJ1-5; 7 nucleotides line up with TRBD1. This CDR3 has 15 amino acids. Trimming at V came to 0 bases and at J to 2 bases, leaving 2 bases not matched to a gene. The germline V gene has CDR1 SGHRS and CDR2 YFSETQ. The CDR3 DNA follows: TGCGCCAGCAGCTTGGATGGACAGGGCAATCAGCCCCAGCATTTT. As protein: CASSLDGQGNQPQHF.

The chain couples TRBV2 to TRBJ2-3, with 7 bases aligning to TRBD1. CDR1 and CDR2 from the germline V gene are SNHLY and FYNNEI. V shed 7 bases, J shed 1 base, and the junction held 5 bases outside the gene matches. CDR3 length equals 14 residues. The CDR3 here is CASKADRGTDTQYF. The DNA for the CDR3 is TGTGCCAGCAAAGCAGACAGGGGCACAGATACGCAGTATTTT.

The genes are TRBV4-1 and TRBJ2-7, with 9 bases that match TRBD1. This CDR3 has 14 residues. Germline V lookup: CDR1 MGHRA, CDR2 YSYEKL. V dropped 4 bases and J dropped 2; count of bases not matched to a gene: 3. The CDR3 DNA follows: TGCGCCAGCAGCCCGCGGACAGGGGCCTACGAGCAGTACTTC. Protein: CASSPRTGAYEQYF.

The CDR3 loop is CASSWLRASSYEQYF. CDR3 DNA sequence: TGTGCCAGCAGTTGGCTGAGGGCTTCATCCTACGAGCAGTACTTC. V is TRBV28 and J is TRBJ2-7; D might be TRBD2 (5 bases). Trimming left V 4 bases short and J 1 base short, with 14 bases between. This CDR3 contains 15 residues. Germline assignment: CDR1 MDHEN and CDR2 SYDVKM. Together with reference TRBV28 and TRBJ2-7, the CDR3 gives the full variable domain: DVKVTQSSRYLVKRTGEKVFLECVQDMDHENMFWYRQDPGLGLRLIYFSYDVKMKEKGDIPEGYSVSREKKERFSLILESASTNQTSMYLCASSWLRASSYEQYFGPGTRLTVT.

In DNA form, the CDR3 reads TGTGCCAGTAGTTTGGTGGGGGGACGGGGCACAGATACGCAGTATTTT. Amino acid sequence: CASSLVGGRGTDTQYF. The chain recombines TRBV19 with TRBJ2-3; perhaps TRBD2 as D (6 bases). V dropped 5 bases and J dropped 1 base, with 16 bases sitting between them. Germline values: CDR1 LNHDA, CDR2 SQIVND (reference sequence). The CDR3 spans 16 residues. Full variable domain (remainder filled in from reference TRBV19 and TRBJ2-3): DGGITQSPKYLFRKEGQNVTLSCEQNLNHDAMYWYRQDPGQGLRLIYYSQIVNDFQKGDIAEGYSVSREKKESFPLTVTSAQKNPTAFYLCASSLVGGRGTDTQYFGPGTRLTVL.

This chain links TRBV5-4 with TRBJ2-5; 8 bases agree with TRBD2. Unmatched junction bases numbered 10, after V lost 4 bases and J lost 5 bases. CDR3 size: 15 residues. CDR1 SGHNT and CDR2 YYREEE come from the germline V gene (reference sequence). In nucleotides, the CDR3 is TGTGCCAGCAGCCCCTCCGGGAGGGCCGGGGAGACCCAGTACTTC. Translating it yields CASSPSGRAGETQYF.

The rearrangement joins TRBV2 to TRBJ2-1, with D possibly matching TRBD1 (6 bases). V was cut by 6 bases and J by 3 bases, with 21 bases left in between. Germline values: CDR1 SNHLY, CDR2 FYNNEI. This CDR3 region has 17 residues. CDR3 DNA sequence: TGTGCCAGCAGAATAGTTTACCCGCAGGGGAACTACAATGAGCAGTTCTTC. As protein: CASRIVYPQGNYNEQFF. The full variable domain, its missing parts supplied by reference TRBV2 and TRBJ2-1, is EPEVTQTPSHQVTQMGQEVILRCVPISNHLYFYWYRQILGQKVEFLVSFYNNEISEKSEIFDDQFSVERPDGSNFTLKIRSTKLEDSAMYFCASRIVYPQGNYNEQFFGPGTRLTVL.

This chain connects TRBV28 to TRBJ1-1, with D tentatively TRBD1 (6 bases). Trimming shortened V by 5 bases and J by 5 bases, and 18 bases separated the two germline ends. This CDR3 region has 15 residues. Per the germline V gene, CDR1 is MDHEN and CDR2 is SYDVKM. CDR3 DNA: TGTGCCAGCAGTAAAGGGGGGGCCAGAGGGACTGAAGCTTTCTTT. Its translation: CASSKGGARGTEAFF.

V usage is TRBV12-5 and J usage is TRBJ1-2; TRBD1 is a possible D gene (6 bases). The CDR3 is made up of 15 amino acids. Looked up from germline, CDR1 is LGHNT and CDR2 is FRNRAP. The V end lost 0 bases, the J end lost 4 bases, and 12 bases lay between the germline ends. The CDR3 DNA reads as TGTGCTAGTGGTTTGGTGGCAGGGGTTGCCTATGGCTACACCTTC. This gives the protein CASGLVAGVAYGYTF.

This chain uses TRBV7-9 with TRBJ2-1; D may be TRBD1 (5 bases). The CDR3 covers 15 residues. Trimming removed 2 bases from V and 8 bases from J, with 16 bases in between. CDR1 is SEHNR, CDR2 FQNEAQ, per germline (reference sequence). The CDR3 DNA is TGTGCCAGCAGCTTAATAGGTGCAGGGCGAGATGAGCAGTTCTTC. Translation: CASSLIGAGRDEQFF.